This T cell receptor (beta chain) stems from a study of blood T cells in healthy people across ages. This CDR3 is 14 amino acids long. The germline V gene encodes CDR1 SGHRS and CDR2 YFSETQ. Then a second PCR, running about 7 to 11 cycles, was carried out with a sample-barcoded 5' primer and a J-beta primer mix. In TCRdb, the 5' RACE reads were re-called with MiXCR into one record per CDR3 protein. Among roughly 2 million distinct CDR3 sequences, roughly 49% were seen once, and the ten largest hold approximately 2.1%. The chain employs TRBV5-1 and TRBJ2-5; D is ambiguous. Near its end, the DNA agrees better with TRBJ2-7, so the J call may be wrong. Specimen: blood. This TCR derives from a woman aged 40 to 50 in good health. CDR3 DNA sequence: TGCGCCAGCAGACCCGGGTCCCCTTTGGACGAGCAGTACTTC. Its protein product is CASRPGSPLDEQYF.